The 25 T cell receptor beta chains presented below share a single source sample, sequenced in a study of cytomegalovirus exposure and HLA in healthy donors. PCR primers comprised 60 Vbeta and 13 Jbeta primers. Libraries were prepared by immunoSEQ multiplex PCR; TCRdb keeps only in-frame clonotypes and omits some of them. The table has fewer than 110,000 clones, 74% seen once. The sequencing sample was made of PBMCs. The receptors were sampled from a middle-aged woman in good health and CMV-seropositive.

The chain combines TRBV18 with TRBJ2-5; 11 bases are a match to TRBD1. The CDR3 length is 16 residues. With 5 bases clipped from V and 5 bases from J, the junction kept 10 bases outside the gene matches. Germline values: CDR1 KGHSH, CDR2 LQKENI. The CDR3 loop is CASSTNPGTGGETQYF. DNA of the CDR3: TGTGCCAGCTCAACTAACCCCGGGACAGGGGGGGAGACCCAGTACTTC.

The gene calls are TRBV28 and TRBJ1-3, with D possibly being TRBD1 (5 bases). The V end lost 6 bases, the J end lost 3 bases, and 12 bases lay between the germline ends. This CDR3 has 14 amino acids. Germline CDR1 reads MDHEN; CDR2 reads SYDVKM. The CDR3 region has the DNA TGTGCCAGCAGGCCTACAGGTAGTGGAAACACCATATATTTT. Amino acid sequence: CASRPTGSGNTIYF.

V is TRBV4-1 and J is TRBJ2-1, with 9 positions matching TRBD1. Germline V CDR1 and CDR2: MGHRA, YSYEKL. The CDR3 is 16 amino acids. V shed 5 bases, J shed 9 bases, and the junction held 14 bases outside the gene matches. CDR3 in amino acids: CASSTRPGQGYSEQFF. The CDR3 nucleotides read TGCGCCAGCAGCACAAGACCGGGACAGGGTTATAGTGAGCAGTTCTTC.

The CDR3 is CASSFLAGDTDTQYF. The CDR3 nucleotides read TGTGCCAGCAGTTTCCTAGCGGGGGACACAGATACGCAGTATTTT. The chain combines TRBV27 with TRBJ2-3; 10 bases agree with TRBD2. Trimming removed 3 bases from V and 2 bases from J; junction bases left unmatched: 2. The CDR3 is 15 residues long. From germline, CDR1 is MNHEY and CDR2 SMNVEV (reference sequence).

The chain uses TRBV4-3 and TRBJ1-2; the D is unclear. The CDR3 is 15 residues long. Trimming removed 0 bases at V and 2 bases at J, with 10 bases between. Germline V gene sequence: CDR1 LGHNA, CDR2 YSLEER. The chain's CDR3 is CASSQERDLNYGYTF. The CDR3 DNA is TGCGCCAGCAGCCAAGAAAGAGACTTAAACTATGGCTACACCTTC.

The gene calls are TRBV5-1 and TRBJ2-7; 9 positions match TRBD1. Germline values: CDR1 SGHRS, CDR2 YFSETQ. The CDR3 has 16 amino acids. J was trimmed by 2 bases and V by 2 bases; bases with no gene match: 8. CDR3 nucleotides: TGCGCCAGCAGCTTAAAGTGGACAGGGGATACCTACGAGCAGTACTTC. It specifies CASSLKWTGDTYEQYF.

The CDR3 loop reads CAIQIGAGGPETQYF. The CDR3 DNA follows: TGTGCCATCCAAATAGGGGCCGGGGGGCCAGAGACCCAGTACTTC. This chain uses TRBV10-3 with TRBJ2-5; tentative D call: TRBD2 (7 bases). Germline V lookup: CDR1 ENHRY, CDR2 SYGVKD. The CDR3 spans 15 residues. V dropped 8 bases and J dropped 4 bases, with 20 bases sitting between them.

The CDR3 region is CASSLHRIYNSPLHF. The CDR3 coding sequence is TGTGCCAGCAGTCTCCACAGAATTTATAATTCACCCCTCCACTTT. This rearrangement joins TRBV6-1 to TRBJ1-6; D remains ambiguous. There are 15 residues in the CDR3. CDR1 and CDR2 from the germline V gene are MNHNS and SASEGT. Trimming removed 5 bases from V and 4 bases from J, with 12 bases in between.

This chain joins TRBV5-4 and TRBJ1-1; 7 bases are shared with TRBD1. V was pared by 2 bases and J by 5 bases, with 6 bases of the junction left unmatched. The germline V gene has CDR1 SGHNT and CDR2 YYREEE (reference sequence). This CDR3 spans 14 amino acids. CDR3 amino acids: CASSFQTGRTEAFF. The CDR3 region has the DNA TGTGCCAGCAGCTTCCAGACAGGGCGGACTGAAGCTTTCTTT.

CDR3 nucleotides: TGTGCCAGCAGCTCCGGGGCCGCGGGGGTCTACGAGCAGTACTTC. Protein product: CASSSGAAGVYEQYF. This chain uses TRBV7-8 with TRBJ2-7; 7 nucleotides line up with TRBD2. The CDR3 has 15 amino acids. Germline V gene data show CDR1 as SGHVS and CDR2 as FQNEAQ. The V gene end was trimmed by 4 bases and the J gene end by 3 bases; junction bases not matched to a gene: 9.

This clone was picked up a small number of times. The CDR3 DNA sequence: TGTGCCAGCTCACCAAGGGACAGTCTGAACACTGAAGCTTTCTTT. Its protein product is CASSPRDSLNTEAFF. The chain combines TRBV18 with TRBJ1-1; TRBD1 agrees at 7 bases. Germline V CDR1 and CDR2: KGHSH, LQKENI. CDR3 length equals 15 residues. J gave up 0 bases and V 2 bases, and 3 bases lay outside the gene matches.

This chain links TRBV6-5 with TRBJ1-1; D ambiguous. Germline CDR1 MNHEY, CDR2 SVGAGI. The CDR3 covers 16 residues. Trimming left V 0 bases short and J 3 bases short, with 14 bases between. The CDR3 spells CASSYSPGGHDTEAFF. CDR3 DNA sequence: TGTGCCAGCAGTTACTCCCCGGGAGGGCATGACACTGAAGCTTTCTTT.

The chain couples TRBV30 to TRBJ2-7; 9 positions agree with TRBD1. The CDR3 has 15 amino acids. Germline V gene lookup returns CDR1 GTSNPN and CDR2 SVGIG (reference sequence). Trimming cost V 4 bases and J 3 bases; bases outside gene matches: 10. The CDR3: CAWTSRDRVFYEQYF. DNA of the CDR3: TGTGCCTGGACGTCACGGGACAGGGTCTTCTACGAGCAGTACTTC.

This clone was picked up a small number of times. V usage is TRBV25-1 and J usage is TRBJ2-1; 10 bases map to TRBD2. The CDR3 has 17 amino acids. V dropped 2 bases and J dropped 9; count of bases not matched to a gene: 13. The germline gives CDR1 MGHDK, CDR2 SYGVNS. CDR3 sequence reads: CASSEDSGGPWSGEQFF. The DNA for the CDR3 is TGTGCCAGCAGTGAAGATAGCGGGGGGCCCTGGTCCGGTGAGCAGTTCTTC.

Written as DNA, the CDR3 is TGTGCCAGCAGCCTGCACGCGGGGACTGAAGCTTTCTTT. Residues: CASSLHAGTEAFF. V is TRBV9 and J is TRBJ1-1; D not resolved. The CDR3 is 13 residues long. Germline CDR1 reads SGDLS; CDR2 reads YYNGEE. Between the trimmed V and J ends, which lost 4 bases and 5 bases, there was a span of 12 bases.

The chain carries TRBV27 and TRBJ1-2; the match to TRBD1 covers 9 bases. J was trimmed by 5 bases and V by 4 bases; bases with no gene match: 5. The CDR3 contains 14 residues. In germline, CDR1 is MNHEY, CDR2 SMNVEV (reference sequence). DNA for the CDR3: TGTGCCAGCAGTTGGGGACAGGGAAGGTATGGCTACACCTTC. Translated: CASSWGQGRYGYTF.

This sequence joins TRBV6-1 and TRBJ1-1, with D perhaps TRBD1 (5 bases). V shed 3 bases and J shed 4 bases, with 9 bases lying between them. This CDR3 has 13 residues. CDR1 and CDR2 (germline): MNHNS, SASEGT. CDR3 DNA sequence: TGTGCCAGCAGTGATATGGGGCCCACTGAAGCTTTCTTT. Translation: CASSDMGPTEAFF.

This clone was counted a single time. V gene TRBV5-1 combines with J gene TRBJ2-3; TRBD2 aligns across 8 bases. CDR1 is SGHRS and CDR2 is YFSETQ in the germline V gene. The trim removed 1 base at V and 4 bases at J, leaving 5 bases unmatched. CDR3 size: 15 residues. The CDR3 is CASSLSGGPPDTQYF. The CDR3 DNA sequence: TGCGCCAGCAGCTTGTCGGGGGGGCCCCCAGATACGCAGTATTTT.

CDR3: CASSLYQGAGEQFF. The CDR3 coding sequence is TGTGCCAGCAGTTTATATCAGGGAGCGGGTGAGCAGTTCTTC. The chain employs TRBV27 and TRBJ2-1, with D possibly matching TRBD2 (6 bases). V was pared by 1 base and J by 9 bases, with 13 bases between. The V gene's germline CDR1 is MNHEY and CDR2 SMNVEV (reference sequence). The CDR3 runs 14 residues.

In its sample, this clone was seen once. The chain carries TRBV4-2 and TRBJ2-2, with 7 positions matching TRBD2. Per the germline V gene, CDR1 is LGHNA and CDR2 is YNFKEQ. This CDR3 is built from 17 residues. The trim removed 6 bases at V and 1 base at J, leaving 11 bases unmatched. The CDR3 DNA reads TGTGCCAGCAGTCCCACATGGCGGGGGAGGAACACCGGGGAGCTGTTTTTT. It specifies CASSPTWRGRNTGELFF.

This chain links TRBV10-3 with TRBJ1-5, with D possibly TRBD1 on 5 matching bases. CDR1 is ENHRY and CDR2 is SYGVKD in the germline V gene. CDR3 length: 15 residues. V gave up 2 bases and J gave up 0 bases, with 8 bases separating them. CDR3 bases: TGTGCCATCAGTGAGGGGGCACTTAGCAATCAGCCCCAGCATTTT. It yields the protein CAISEGALSNQPQHF.

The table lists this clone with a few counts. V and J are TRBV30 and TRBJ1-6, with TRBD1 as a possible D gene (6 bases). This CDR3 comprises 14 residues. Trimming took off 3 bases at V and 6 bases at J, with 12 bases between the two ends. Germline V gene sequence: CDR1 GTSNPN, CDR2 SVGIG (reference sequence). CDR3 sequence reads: CAWRRTDSNSPLHF. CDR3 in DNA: TGTGCCTGGAGACGGACAGACTCTAATTCACCCCTCCACTTT.

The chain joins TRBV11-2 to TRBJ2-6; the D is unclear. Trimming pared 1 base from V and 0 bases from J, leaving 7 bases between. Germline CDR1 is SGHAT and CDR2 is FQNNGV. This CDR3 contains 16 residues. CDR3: CASSLAWASGANVLTF. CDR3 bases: TGTGCCAGCAGCTTAGCTTGGGCCTCTGGGGCCAACGTCCTGACTTTC.

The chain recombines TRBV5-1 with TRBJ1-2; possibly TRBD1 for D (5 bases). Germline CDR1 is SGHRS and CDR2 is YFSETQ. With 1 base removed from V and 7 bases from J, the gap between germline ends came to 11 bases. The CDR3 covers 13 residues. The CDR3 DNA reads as TGCGCCAGCAGCTTGTCCCAGGGCGGTGGCTACACCTTC. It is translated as CASSLSQGGGYTF.

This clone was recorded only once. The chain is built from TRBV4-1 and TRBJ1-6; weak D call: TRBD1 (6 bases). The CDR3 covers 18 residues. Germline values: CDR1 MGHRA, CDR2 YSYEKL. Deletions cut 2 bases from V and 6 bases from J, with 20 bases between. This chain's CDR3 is CASSQRAGGGASNSPLHF. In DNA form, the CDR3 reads TGCGCCAGCAGCCAAAGGGCTGGGGGGGGCGCGTCTAATTCACCCCTCCACTTT.